This T cell receptor beta chain was identified during a study of CD8+CD57+ T cells in acquired aplastic anemia. Across the study: Isolated CD4+ and CD8+ cells, once sorted, yielded DNA averaging roughly 3.4 ug.

Genomic DNA, the template, was used for profiling of the TCR beta VDJ and CDR3. TCRdb passed the reads through MiXCR, listing each CDR3 protein once. This sample carries 95,000 to 150,000 distinct CDR3 sequences, 30% to 45% of them seen once, and the ten largest clones take about 2.7%. On this clonotype: Its target is unknown.

CD8+CD57+ cell expansion had been shown by flow cytometry in patients chosen for sequencing. Prior therapy had not been administered to any patient at the time of blood sampling. V was cut by 8 bases and J by 6 bases, with 14 bases left in between. Germline V gives CDR1 SGHVS, CDR2 FQNEAQ. CDR3 length: 13 residues. Study-wide points: Both patients and controls carried the same twenty-nine CD8+ CDR3 sequences.

This clonotype was obtained from a human donor with aplastic anemia. The specimen was sorted CD4+, CD8+, or CD8+CD57+ T cells (not recorded which) from PBMCs. The chain links TRBV7-8 to TRBJ2-1; D not certain. The CDR3 region has the DNA TGTGCCAGCGACTCCACCCGTTCCAATGAGCAGTTCTTC. Protein sequence: CASDSTRSNEQFF.